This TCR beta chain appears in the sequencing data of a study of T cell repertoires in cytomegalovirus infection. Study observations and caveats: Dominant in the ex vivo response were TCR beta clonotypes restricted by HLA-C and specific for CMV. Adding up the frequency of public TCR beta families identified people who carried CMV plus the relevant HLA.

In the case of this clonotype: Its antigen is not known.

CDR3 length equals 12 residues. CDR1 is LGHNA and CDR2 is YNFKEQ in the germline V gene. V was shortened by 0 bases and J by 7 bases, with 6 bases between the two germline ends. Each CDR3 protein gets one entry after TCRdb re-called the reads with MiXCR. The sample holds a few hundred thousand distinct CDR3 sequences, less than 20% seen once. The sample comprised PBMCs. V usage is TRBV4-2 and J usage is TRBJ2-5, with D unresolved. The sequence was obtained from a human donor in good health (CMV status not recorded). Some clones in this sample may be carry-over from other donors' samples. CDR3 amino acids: CASSQDLGTQYF. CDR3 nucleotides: TGTGCCAGCAGCCAAGATCTAGGGACCCAGTACTTC.